This entry lists 10 T cell receptor beta chains sequenced from one sample in a study of blood T cell repertoires in COVID-19. Assay used: immunoSEQ multiplex PCR; TCRdb lists only in-frame clones, some missing. This sample carries 72,000 or so clones, over 80% of them seen once, and the ten largest clones take 5.8%. The specimen sequenced was peripheral blood. Receptors originate from a man aged 50 to 60 with active COVID-19.

With respect to this clone: Other DNA variants within this sample encode the same CDR3. The V call is TRBV5-1, the J call TRBJ1-2; 7 bases match TRBD1. The CDR3 is 15 amino acids. Unmatched junction bases numbered 2, after V lost 0 bases and J lost 0 bases. The germline V gene has CDR1 SGHRS and CDR2 YFSETQ. The CDR3 is CASSLVTGSNYGYTF. CDR3 coding DNA: TGCGCCAGCAGCTTGGTGACAGGGTCTAACTATGGCTACACCTTC. The whole variable domain, filled in from reference TRBV5-1 and TRBJ1-2, reads KAGVTQTPRYLIKTRGQQVTLSCSPISGHRSVSWYQQTPGQGLQFLFEYFSETQRNKGNFPGRFSGRQFSNSRSEMNVSTLELGDSALYLCASSLVTGSNYGYTFGSGTRLTVV.

CDR3 coding DNA: TGTGCCAGTAGAAACAGGGGTGGCCAGCCCCAGCATTTT. Its protein is CASRNRGGQPQHF. The V gene is TRBV19, the J gene TRBJ1-5; TRBD1 matches 7 bases. This CDR3 spans 13 amino acids. The V gene end was trimmed by 6 bases and the J gene end by 7 bases; junction bases not matched to a gene: 6. CDR1 is LNHDA, CDR2 SQIVND, per germline (reference sequence).

This clone was seen once. The genes are TRBV28 and TRBJ1-6; no reliable D call. V was pared by 8 bases and J by 0 bases, with 14 bases between. Germline V gives CDR1 MDHEN, CDR2 SYDVKM. The CDR3 totals 16 residues. The CDR3 spells CASSWAVSSYNSPLHF. CDR3 bases: TGTGCCAGCTCCTGGGCCGTTAGCTCCTATAATTCACCCCTCCACTTT.

The CDR3 nucleotides are TGTGCCAGCAGCTTAAGGACAGGGTTAACCGGGGAGCTGTTTTTT. Translated: CASSLRTGLTGELFF. This chain joins TRBV7-9 and TRBJ2-2; TRBD1 aligns across 8 bases. V was pared by 2 bases and J by 5 bases, with 4 bases of the junction left unmatched. The CDR3 sequence is 15 residues long. Germline V gene lookup returns CDR1 SEHNR and CDR2 FQNEAQ (reference sequence). Looking up the rest from reference TRBV7-9 and TRBJ2-2 gives the full variable domain: DTGVSQNPRHKITKRGQNVTFRCDPISEHNRLYWYRQTLGQGPEFLTYFQNEAQLEKSRLLSDRFSAERPKGSFSTLEIQRTEQGDSAMYLCASSLRTGLTGELFFGEGSRLTVL.

The chain carries TRBV4-3 and TRBJ1-1; 12 nucleotides line up with TRBD1. Germline lookup yields CDR1 LGHNA and CDR2 YSLEER. The trim removed 4 bases at V and 11 bases at J, leaving 14 bases unmatched. The CDR3 runs to 16 residues. CDR3: CASSPVAGTGGEVAFF. The CDR3 DNA follows: TGCGCCAGCAGCCCGGTCGCCGGGACAGGGGGCGAAGTGGCTTTCTTT.

V is TRBV7-2 and J is TRBJ1-2; 9 nucleotides match TRBD1. Germline V gene sequence: CDR1 SGHTA, CDR2 FQGNSA. V lost 5 bases, J lost 7 bases, and 5 bases stayed unmatched. The CDR3 is 13 residues long. The CDR3 protein is CASSTPTGGGYTF. The CDR3 DNA reads as TGTGCCAGCAGCACCCCGACAGGGGGTGGCTACACCTTC.

This chain uses TRBV5-1 with TRBJ1-2, with D unresolved. Germline V gene lookup returns CDR1 SGHRS and CDR2 YFSETQ. V shed 0 bases and J shed 8 bases, with 14 bases lying between them. CDR3 length: 14 amino acids. The CDR3 nucleotides read TGCGCCAGCAGCTTGGCCACCGAAACCTACGGCTACACCTTC. Residues: CASSLATETYGYTF.

The gene calls are TRBV30 and TRBJ2-3; a weak D match, TRBD2 (6 bases). The CDR3 contains 15 residues. The germline V gene encodes CDR1 GTSNPN and CDR2 SVGIG (reference sequence). Trimming removed 4 bases from V and 0 bases from J, with 14 bases in between. The CDR3 DNA sequence: TGTGCCTGGACGCGGGAAGTTCACAGCACAGATACGCAGTATTTT. Protein: CAWTREVHSTDTQYF.

The rearrangement joins TRBV4-2 to TRBJ2-2; 9 bases are a match to TRBD2. Germline values: CDR1 LGHNA, CDR2 YNFKEQ. The CDR3 is made up of 16 amino acids. V lost 1 base and J lost 5; bases outside the gene matches: 5. CDR3 sequence (DNA): TGTGCCAGCAGCCAAGGGGTGCTAGCGGGGACCGGGGAGCTGTTTTTT. Encoded protein: CASSQGVLAGTGELFF.

The chain couples TRBV4-3 to TRBJ1-2, with 8 bases identical to TRBD1. This CDR3 region has 18 residues. V lost 0 bases to trimming and J lost 4 bases; unmatched junction nucleotides: 13. Germline lookup yields CDR1 LGHNA and CDR2 YSLEER. CDR3 nucleotide sequence: TGCGCCAGCAGCCAAGACGCCATAACAGGGGGGCAGATCTATGGCTACACCTTC. This gives the protein CASSQDAITGGQIYGYTF.